The T cell receptor (beta chain) described here comes from a study of blood T cell repertoires in COVID-19. Study context: PBMCs, B-cell-depleted T cells, or T cells provided the cDNA or gDNA that made up the material.

Measured with immunoSEQ multiplex PCR; TCRdb has only the in-frame clones, and not every one. The table lists more than 250,000 clones, 87% of them singletons. Participant ages covered about 18 to 100 years across 24 US areas. Germline CDR1 and CDR2: LNHDA and SQIVND (reference sequence). This CDR3 has 15 amino acids. Trimming took 3 bases from V and 1 from J, leaving 10 bases between them. The specimen sequenced was PBMCs or T cells enriched from blood (not recorded which). The sequence derives from a middle-aged woman who had recovered from COVID-19. This sequence joins TRBV19 and TRBJ1-5, with a tentative D call TRBD1 (5 bases). The CDR3 sequence is CASSIQGGSNQPQHF. CDR3 sequence (DNA): TGTGCCAGTAGTATTCAGGGAGGGAGCAATCAGCCCCAGCATTTT.